This T cell receptor (beta chain) was sequenced for a study of blood T cell repertoires in COVID-19. Study-wide context: Acute and convalescent COVID-19 samples came from the United States, Italy and Spain. T cells, B-cell-depleted T cells, or PBMCs provided the cDNA or gDNA that served as material.

V was clipped by 5 bases and J by 9 bases; unmatched bases: 6. CDR3 length: 12 amino acids. In germline, CDR1 is SGHVS, CDR2 FQNEAQ. Using immunoSEQ multiplex PCR, the repertoire was profiled, and TCRdb retains in-frame clones only, with some absent. The sample contains about 190,000 clones, roughly 80% of which appear only once. The sequence came from a human donor in a cohort sampled during active COVID-19. This chain uses TRBV7-8 with TRBJ1-1; 7 bases fit TRBD1. Specimen: peripheral blood. The CDR3 is CASSRDRAKAFF. The CDR3 DNA sequence: TGTGCCAGCAGCCGAGACAGGGCCAAAGCTTTCTTT.